These T cell receptor beta chains were read from a single sample in a study of blood T cell repertoires in COVID-19. The repertoire was sequenced with immunoSEQ multiplex PCR; TCRdb's copy has only in-frame clones and lacks some. The table records about 430,000 clones, roughly 84% of them present only once. The sequencing sample was made of PBMCs or T cells enriched from blood (not recorded which). All receptors come from a woman between 18 and 29 years old who had been exposed to COVID-19. The CDR3 runs from the conserved cysteine through the conserved F or W. The D gene is left open where the match is weak. Rows give clone size only sometimes, using once, few, many, or a class for an expanded clone.

j_gene | v_gene | abundance | d_gene | CDR3aa | CDR3nt
TRBJ2-7 | TRBV5-8 | once | NA | CASSLLYSYEQYF | TGTGCCAGCAGCTTGCTTTACTCCTACGAGCAGTACTTC
TRBJ2-3 | TRBV5-4 | NA | NA | CASSLGGRTKTDTQYF | TGTGCCAGCAGCTTGGGGGGCAGGACAAAGACAGATACGCAGTATTTT
TRBJ2-1 | TRBV5-4 | NA | TRBD2 | CASSQTSGSYNEQFF | TGTGCCAGCAGTCAAACTAGCGGTTCCTACAATGAGCAGTTCTTC
TRBJ2-2 | TRBV2 | few | NA | CASRATGELFF | TGTGCCAGCAGGGCCACCGGGGAGCTGTTTTTT
TRBJ1-1 | TRBV5-1 | NA | TRBD1 | CASSRTGNTEAFF | TGCGCCAGCAGCAGGACAGGGAACACTGAAGCTTTCTTT
TRBJ2-5 | TRBV20-1 | NA | TRBD2 | CSASGLAGNKETQYF | TGCAGTGCTAGTGGGCTAGCGGGTAATAAAGAGACCCAGTACTTC
TRBJ2-3 | TRBV9 | NA | NA | CASAPIPGRGATDTQYF | TGTGCCAGCGCCCCCATCCCGGGGCGGGGTGCAACAGATACGCAGTATTTT
TRBJ1-2 | TRBV12-3/TRBV12-4 | NA | NA | CASSLQGRDGYTF | TGTGCCAGCAGCTTACAGGGCCGGGATGGCTACACCTTC
TRBJ1-3 | TRBV7-2 | few | NA | CASSLGGGGGNTIYF | TGTGCCAGCAGTCTCGGCGGGGGCGGAGGAAACACCATATATTTT
TRBJ2-7 | TRBV7-6 | NA | NA | CASSRGRGSAEQYF | TGTGCCAGCAGCCGGGGCAGGGGTAGCGCCGAGCAGTACTTC
TRBJ1-4 | TRBV5-1 | NA | NA | CASSLRGPSNEKLFF | TGCGCCAGCAGCTTGCGAGGGCCGTCTAATGAAAAACTGTTTTTT
TRBJ2-7 | TRBV27 | NA | TRBD2 | CASRGGTSGRNTYEQYF | TGTGCCAGCAGGGGGGGGACTAGCGGGAGGAATACCTACGAGCAGTACTTC
TRBJ2-7 | TRBV4-1 | NA | TRBD2 | CASSQPTSGRYYEQYF | TGCGCCAGCAGCCAACCGACTAGCGGGAGATATTACGAGCAGTACTTC
TRBJ1-2 | TRBV28 | few | TRBD1 | CASSYRGLPDYGYTF | TGTGCCAGCAGTTACAGGGGGCTGCCAGACTATGGCTACACCTTC
TRBJ2-7 | TRBV3-1/TRBV3-2 | NA | TRBD1 | CASSQSGTGDHEQYF | TGTGCCAGCAGCCAGTCCGGGACAGGGGACCACGAGCAGTACTTC
TRBJ1-2 | TRBV7-9 | NA | NA | CASSPEVVRLNYGYTF | TGTGCCAGCAGCCCGGAAGTAGTCAGGCTTAACTATGGCTACACCTTC
TRBJ2-7 | TRBV19 | NA | TRBD2 | CASGRGSYEQYF | TGTGCCAGCGGGAGGGGCTCCTACGAGCAGTACTTC
TRBJ1-2 | TRBV5-4 | NA | NA | CASSLAGGYTF | TGTGCCAGCAGCTTGGCCGGTGGCTACACCTTC
TRBJ2-1 | TRBV13 | NA | TRBD1 | CASSFGTGFYDEQFF | TGTGCCAGCAGCTTTGGGACAGGGTTCTATGATGAGCAGTTCTTC
TRBJ2-1 | TRBV5-4 | NA | TRBD1 | CASSLYRGPPYNEQFF | TGTGCCAGCAGCCTCTACAGGGGGCCCCCTTACAATGAGCAGTTCTTC
TRBJ2-3 | TRBV7-2 | NA | TRBD2 | CASSLLVAGVTDTQYF | TGTGCCAGCAGCTTATTAGTGGCGGGGGTCACAGATACGCAGTATTTT
TRBJ2-2 | TRBV5-5 | NA | TRBD2 | CASSLGLAGGWNTGELFF | TGTGCCAGCAGCTTAGGGCTAGCGGGGGGCTGGAACACCGGGGAGCTGTTTTTT
TRBJ2-3 | TRBV27 | NA | TRBD2 | CASSLSMLAGVTQYF | TGTGCCAGCAGTTTATCGATGCTAGCGGGAGTTACGCAGTATTTT
TRBJ2-1 | TRBV4-1 | NA | TRBD1 | CASSQVTPGQGAVEQFF | TGCGCCAGCAGCCAAGTAACTCCGGGACAGGGGGCGGTCGAGCAGTTCTTC
TRBJ2-3 | TRBV28 | NA | NA | CASSSPPGGRDTQYF | TGTGCCAGCAGTTCCCCCCCGGGGGGCAGGGATACGCAGTATTTT
TRBJ2-7 | TRBV20-1 | NA | NA | CSASRSTVPTYEQYF | TGCAGTGCTAGTCGGTCTACAGTACCCACTTACGAGCAGTACTTC
TRBJ2-1 | TRBV5-1 | few | NA | CASSLSPSSSYNEQFF | TGCGCCAGCAGCTTGAGTCCTTCCAGCTCCTACAATGAGCAGTTCTTC
TRBJ2-5 | TRBV3-1/TRBV3-2 | NA | TRBD2 | CASSRFTGGAETQYF | TGTGCCAGCAGCCGCTTTACGGGAGGGGCAGAGACCCAGTACTTC
TRBJ2-2 | TRBV28 | once | TRBD1 | CASSLLGQGVTGELFF | TGTGCCAGCAGTTTACTGGGACAGGGAGTCACCGGGGAGCTGTTTTTT
TRBJ1-1 | TRBV12-3/TRBV12-4 | NA | NA | CASRLIYPPEAFF | TGTGCCAGCAGGCTTATCTATCCTCCTGAAGCTTTCTTT
TRBJ1-4 | TRBV27 | NA | TRBD1 | CASSRRGTVNEKLFF | TGTGCCAGCAGTCGAAGGGGGACAGTGAATGAAAAACTGTTTTTT
TRBJ1-2 | TRBV5-6 | NA | NA | CASSLGQGFYGYTF | TGTGCCAGCAGCTTGGGGCAGGGATTCTATGGCTACACCTTC
TRBJ1-1 | TRBV18 | NA | TRBD1 | CASSRQGPFGNTEAFF | TGTGCCAGCTCACGACAGGGACCGTTCGGTAACACTGAAGCTTTCTTT
TRBJ2-3 | TRBV2 | once | TRBD2 | CASRPAGAGGKGTTDTQYF | TGTGCCAGCAGGCCAGCGGGAGCGGGAGGGAAGGGGACCACAGATACGCAGTATTTT
TRBJ2-5 | TRBV11-2 | NA | TRBD1 | CASSFQPGQGETQYF | TGTGCCAGCAGCTTTCAACCGGGACAGGGGGAGACCCAGTACTTC
TRBJ2-3 | TRBV7-9 | NA | NA | CASSLGVGEGTNTQYF | TGTGCCAGCAGCTTAGGGGTTGGCGAAGGGACAAATACGCAGTATTTT
TRBJ1-1 | TRBV6-5 | NA | NA | CASETGNTEAFF | TGTGCCAGCGAGACAGGGAACACTGAAGCTTTCTTT
TRBJ2-7 | TRBV12-3/TRBV12-4 | NA | NA | CASSLRQPGEQYF | TGTGCCAGCAGTCTTAGACAGCCTGGTGAGCAGTACTTC
TRBJ1-1 | TRBV14 | many | NA | CASSGGNTEAFF | TGTGCCAGCAGCGGCGGAAACACTGAAGCTTTCTTT
TRBJ2-7 | TRBV18 | NA | TRBD1 | CASSPGQGIYEQYF | TGTGCCAGCTCACCAGGACAGGGAATCTACGAGCAGTACTTC
TRBJ1-2 | TRBV6-5 | NA | NA | CASSIRRETNYGYTF | TGTGCCAGCAGTATCCGGAGGGAAACTAACTATGGCTACACCTTC
TRBJ2-7 | TRBV24-1 | few | TRBD1 | CATSPGTGVYEQYF | TGTGCCACCAGTCCTGGGACAGGGGTTTACGAGCAGTACTTC
TRBJ2-3 | TRBV2 | NA | NA | CASSARLIAPDTQYF | TGTGCCAGCAGTGCCCGCTTGATAGCCCCAGATACGCAGTATTTT
TRBJ2-1 | TRBV28 | once | TRBD2 | CASSLYTSGSRSYNEQFF | TGTGCCAGCAGTTTATACACTAGCGGGAGCCGCTCCTACAATGAGCAGTTCTTC
TRBJ2-5 | TRBV9 | NA | TRBD2 | CASSVGLAVKETQYF | TGTGCCAGCAGCGTAGGACTAGCGGTCAAAGAGACCCAGTACTTC
TRBJ2-1 | TRBV27 | once | TRBD1 | CASSFGAGGNEQFF | TGTGCCAGCAGTTTCGGGGCAGGGGGCAATGAGCAGTTCTTC
TRBJ2-1 | TRBV3-1/TRBV3-2 | few | TRBD2 | CASSHWGLAGGSEQFF | TGTGCCAGCAGCCACTGGGGACTAGCGGGAGGGTCTGAGCAGTTCTTC
TRBJ1-5 | TRBV29-1 | few | NA | CSVARGNNQPQHF | TGCAGCGTTGCCCGGGGAAACAATCAGCCCCAGCATTTT
TRBJ2-7 | TRBV28 | NA | TRBD2 | CASSPTSGKDEQYF | TGTGCCAGCAGCCCCACTAGCGGGAAGGACGAGCAGTACTTC
TRBJ1-3 | TRBV9 | few | NA | CASSPTGLSGNTIYF | TGTGCCAGCAGCCCTACCGGGTTATCTGGAAACACCATATATTTT
TRBJ1-6 | TRBV2 | NA | NA | CASSEEGNSPLHF | TGTGCCAGCAGTGAAGAGGGGAATTCACCCCTCCACTTT
TRBJ1-2 | TRBV9 | NA | NA | CASSVGNGQGPNYGYTF | TGTGCCAGCAGCGTTGGGAACGGACAAGGCCCCAACTATGGCTACACCTTC
TRBJ2-7 | TRBV7-8 | NA | NA | CASSLRQVRTYEQYF | TGTGCCAGCAGCTTACGACAGGTTAGGACCTACGAGCAGTACTTC